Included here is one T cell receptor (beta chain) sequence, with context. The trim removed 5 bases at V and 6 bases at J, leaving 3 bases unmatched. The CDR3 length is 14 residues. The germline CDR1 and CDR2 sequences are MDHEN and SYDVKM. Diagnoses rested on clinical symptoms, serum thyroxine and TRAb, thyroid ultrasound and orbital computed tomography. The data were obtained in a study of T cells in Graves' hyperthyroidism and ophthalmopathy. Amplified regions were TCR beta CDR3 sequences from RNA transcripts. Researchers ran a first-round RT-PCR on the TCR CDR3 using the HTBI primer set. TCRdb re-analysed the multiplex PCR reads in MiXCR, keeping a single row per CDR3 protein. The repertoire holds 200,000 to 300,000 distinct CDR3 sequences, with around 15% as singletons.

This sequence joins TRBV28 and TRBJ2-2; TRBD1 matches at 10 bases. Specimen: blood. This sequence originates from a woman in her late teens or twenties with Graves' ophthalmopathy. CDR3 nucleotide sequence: TGTGCCAGCAGTCCGGGACAGGGGCCCGGGGAGCTGTTTTTT. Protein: CASSPGQGPGELFF. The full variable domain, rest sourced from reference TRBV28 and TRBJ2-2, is DVKVTQSSRYLVKRTGEKVFLECVQDMDHENMFWYRQDPGLGLRLIYFSYDVKMKEKGDIPEGYSVSREKKERFSLILESASTNQTSMYLCASSPGQGPGELFFGEGSRLTVL.